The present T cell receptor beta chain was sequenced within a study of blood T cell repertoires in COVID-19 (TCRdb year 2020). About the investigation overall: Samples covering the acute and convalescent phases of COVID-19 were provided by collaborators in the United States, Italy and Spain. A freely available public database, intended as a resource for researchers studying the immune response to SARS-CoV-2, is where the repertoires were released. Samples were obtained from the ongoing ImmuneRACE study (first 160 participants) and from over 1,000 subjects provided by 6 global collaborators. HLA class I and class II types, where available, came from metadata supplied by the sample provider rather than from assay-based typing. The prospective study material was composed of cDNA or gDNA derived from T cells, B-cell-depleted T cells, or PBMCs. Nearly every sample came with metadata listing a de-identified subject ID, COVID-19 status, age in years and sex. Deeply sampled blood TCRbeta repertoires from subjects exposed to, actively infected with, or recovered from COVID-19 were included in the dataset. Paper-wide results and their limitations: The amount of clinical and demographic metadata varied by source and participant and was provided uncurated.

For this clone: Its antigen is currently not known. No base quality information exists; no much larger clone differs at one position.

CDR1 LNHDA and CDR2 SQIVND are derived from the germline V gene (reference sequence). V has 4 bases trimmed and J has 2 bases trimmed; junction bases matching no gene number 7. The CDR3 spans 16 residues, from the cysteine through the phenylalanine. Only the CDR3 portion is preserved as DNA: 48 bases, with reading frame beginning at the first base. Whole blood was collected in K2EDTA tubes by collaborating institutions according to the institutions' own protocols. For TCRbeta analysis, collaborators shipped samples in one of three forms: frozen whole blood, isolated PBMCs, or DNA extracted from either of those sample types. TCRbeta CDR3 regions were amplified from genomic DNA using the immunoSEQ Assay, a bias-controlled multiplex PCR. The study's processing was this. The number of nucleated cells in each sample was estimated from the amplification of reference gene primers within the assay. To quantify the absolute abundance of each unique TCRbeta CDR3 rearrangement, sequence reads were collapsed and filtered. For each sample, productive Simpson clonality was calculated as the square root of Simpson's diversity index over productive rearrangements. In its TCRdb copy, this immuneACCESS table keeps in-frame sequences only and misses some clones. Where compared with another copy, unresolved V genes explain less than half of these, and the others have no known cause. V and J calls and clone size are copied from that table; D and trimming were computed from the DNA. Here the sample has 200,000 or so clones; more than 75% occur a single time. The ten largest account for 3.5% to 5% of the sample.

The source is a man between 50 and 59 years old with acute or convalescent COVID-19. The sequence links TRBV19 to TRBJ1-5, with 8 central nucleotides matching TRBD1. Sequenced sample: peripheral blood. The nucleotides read TGTGCCAGTAGTACGACAGGGGATTTCGGCAATCAGCCCCAGCATTTT. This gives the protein CASSTTGDFGNQPQHF.